The sequence of this TCR beta chain was determined in a study of blood T cell repertoires in COVID-19. Study overall: PBMCs, B-cell-depleted T cells, or T cells were the source of the cDNA or gDNA that made up the material.

TCRdb keeps only in-frame clones here, not all; method: immunoSEQ multiplex PCR. The top ten clones hold under 45% of a sample with 120,000 or so clones, about 80% of them seen once. Of note for this clone: Other DNA variants within this sample encode the same CDR3.

Trimming shortened V by 3 bases and J by 4 bases, and 10 bases separated the two germline ends. CDR3 size: 14 residues. Germline CDR1 is LNHDA and CDR2 is SQIVND (reference sequence). This TCR was recovered from a man aged 40-49 years with active or convalescent COVID-19. This chain joins TRBV19 and TRBJ1-5; TRBD1 might be the D (5 bases). The sequencing sample was made of peripheral blood. The CDR3 here is CASSIPQGNQPQHF. DNA of the CDR3: TGTGCCAGTAGTATCCCGCAGGGAAATCAGCCCCAGCATTTT.